One sample yielded the 17 T cell receptor beta chains listed below, sequenced in a study of tumor-infiltrating lymphocytes in primary liver carcinoma. Germline DNA was also extracted, and blood RNA was taken from unsorted whole blood. The investigators made TCR beta cDNA from around 540 ng total RNA, using a constant-region primer. Researchers made the TCR beta libraries by running three nested multiplex PCR rounds with slightly modified ARM-PCR. TRBV1-TRBV30 forward primers and a C-beta reverse primer were used in the first two PCR rounds, which each ran for 9 to 10 cycles. In TCRdb, the multiplex PCR reads were re-called with MiXCR into one record per CDR3 protein. The repertoire holds 330,000 or so distinct CDR3 sequences, with less than 65% as singletons. Sequenced input: peripheral blood. The receptors were sampled from a man aged 35 to 55 with primary liver carcinoma and hepatitis B virus infection.

The chain carries TRBV28 and TRBJ2-5; 8 bases line up with TRBD1. This CDR3 contains 16 residues. Germline loops: CDR1 MDHEN, CDR2 SYDVKM. V lost 4 bases, J lost 4 bases, and 11 bases stayed unmatched. CDR3 sequence: CASSSGQARQGETQYF. The CDR3 nucleotides are TGTGCCAGCAGTTCGGGACAGGCCCGTCAAGGAGAGACCCAGTACTTC.

V and J are TRBV6-5 and TRBJ2-5; 7 positions agree with TRBD1. The CDR3 covers 14 residues. V lost 7 bases to trimming and J lost 5 bases; unmatched junction nucleotides: 10. The germline V gene has CDR1 MNHEY and CDR2 SVGAGI. CDR3 sequence: CASNPTGVAETQYF. For the CDR3, the DNA is TGTGCCAGCAACCCAACAGGGGTCGCGGAGACCCAGTACTTC.

Worth noting for this clonotype: A read error may explain this, as a much larger clone is one base away. The rearrangement joins TRBV7-9 to TRBJ1-1, with a weak D call TRBD1 (5 bases). The germline V gene encodes CDR1 SEHNR and CDR2 FQNEAQ (reference sequence). The CDR3 has 12 amino acids. The CDR3, as DNA: TGTGCCGGCAGCCCCCAGGGCACTGAAGCTTTCTTT. This translates into CAGSPQGTEAFF.

This clonotype was found many times. The J gene is TRBJ2-7, the V gene TRBV29-1, with 9 bases that match TRBD2. The V and J ends lost 6 bases and 3 bases, in that order; junction bases with no gene match: 6. CDR1 is SQVTM and CDR2 is ANQGSEA in the germline V gene. CDR3 length: 13 residues. The CDR3 coding sequence is TGCAGCGTCGTGACTAGCGGACACTACGAGCAGTACTTC. Translated, it gives CSVVTSGHYEQYF.

The chain uses TRBV7-3 and TRBJ2-3; 8 nucleotides match TRBD2. The CDR3 loop spans 16 amino acids. Germline CDR1 and CDR2: SGHTA and FQGTGA. V was clipped by 4 bases and J by 0 bases; unmatched bases: 6. The DNA for the CDR3 is TGTGCCAGCAGCTCCGTACCGGGAGGGAGCACAGATACGCAGTATTTT. Translated: CASSSVPGGSTDTQYF.

In the case of this clonotype: The junction does not match germline at one end; this may be a read error. CDR3 sequence: CASSYRERSGTEALF. The CDR3 DNA reads as TGTGCCAGCAGTTACCGAGAAAGGAGCGGGACTGAAGCTTTATTT. This chain uses TRBV6-5 with TRBJ1-1; D perhaps matches TRBD1 (5 bases). This CDR3 is built from 15 residues. Germline CDR1 is MNHEY and CDR2 is SVGAGI.

With regard to this clonotype: This clone may be a read error of a much larger clone one base away. The V call is TRBV6-2 or TRBV6-3, the J call TRBJ2-7; 10 bases agree with TRBD1. The CDR3 is made up of 15 amino acids. Germline V gene lookup returns CDR1 MNHEY and CDR2 SVGEGT. V gave up 5 bases and J gave up 2 bases; unmatched junction bases: 6. CDR3 sequence reads: CASSNGTGVPYEQYF. CDR3 nucleotide sequence: TGTGCCAGCAGTAACGGGACAGGGGTCCCCTACGAGCAGTACTTC.

With respect to this clonotype: A much larger clone sits a single nucleotide away, making a read error possible. This chain connects TRBV6-2 or TRBV6-3 to TRBJ2-5, with D maybe TRBD2 (6 bases). The V and J ends lost 6 bases and 1 base respectively, with 15 bases between them. This CDR3 has 15 amino acids. The germline V gene encodes CDR1 MNHEY and CDR2 SVGEGT. CDR3 loop: CASRDTSSSQETQYF. CDR3 in DNA: TGTGCCAGCAGAGACACTAGCAGTTCCCAAGAGACCCAGTACTTC.

This clonotype was counted between two and nine times. The junction differs from germline at one of its ends, possibly a read error. The chain joins TRBV11-2 to TRBJ1-4, with TRBD1 identical over 8 bases. The CDR3 has 14 amino acids. Germline V gene lookup returns CDR1 SGHAT and CDR2 FQNNGV. For the CDR3, the DNA is TGTGTCAGCAGCTTAGGGCAGGGGGCTGAAAAACTGTTTTTT. It codes for CVSSLGQGAEKLFF.

The chain combines TRBV28 with TRBJ2-1, with TRBD2 matching over 11 bases. The CDR3 runs to 16 residues. Germline V gene lookup returns CDR1 MDHEN and CDR2 SYDVKM. V lost 5 bases, J lost 13 bases, and 16 bases stayed unmatched. DNA for the CDR3: TGTGCCAGCAGTCCAATGAATAGCGGGAGGGCCGTTTATCAGTTCTTC. Translation: CASSPMNSGRAVYQFF. The full variable domain, with the rest looked up from reference TRBV28 and TRBJ2-1, is DVKVTQSSRYLVKRTGEKVFLECVQDMDHENMFWYRQDPGLGLRLIYFSYDVKMKEKGDIPEGYSVSREKKERFSLILESASTNQTSMYLCASSPMNSGRAVYQFFGPGTRLTVL.

Comments on this clonotype: A read error may produce the germline difference seen at one junction end. The chain links TRBV11-2 to TRBJ2-7, with TRBD2 identical over 10 bases. The CDR3 is 15 residues long. Germline V CDR1 and CDR2: SGHAT, FQNNGV. The CDR3 sequence: CVSSLEAGGPKEQYF. DNA for the CDR3: TGTGTCAGCAGCTTAGAAGCGGGAGGGCCGAAGGAGCAGTACTTC. Full variable domain (rest looked up from reference TRBV11-2 and TRBJ2-7): EAGVAQSPRYKIIEKRQSVAFWCNPISGHATLYWYQQILGQGPKLLIQFQNNGVVDDSQLPKDRFSAERLKGVDSTLKIQPAKLEDSAVYLCVSSLEAGGPKEQYFGPGTRLTVT.

This chain connects TRBV5-1 to TRBJ2-1; 14 bases are a match to TRBD2. This CDR3 has 16 amino acids. J gave up 8 bases and V 4 bases, and 8 bases lay outside the gene matches. Germline-derived CDR1 and CDR2 are SGHRS and YFSETQ. The CDR3 region is CASSDEGLAGEYEQFF. Here the CDR3 DNA reads TGCGCCAGCAGCGACGAGGGACTAGCGGGAGAGTATGAGCAGTTCTTC. Drawing the rest from reference TRBV5-1 and TRBJ2-1, the complete variable domain is KAGVTQTPRYLIKTRGQQVTLSCSPISGHRSVSWYQQTPGQGLQFLFEYFSETQRNKGNFPGRFSGRQFSNSRSEMNVSTLELGDSALYLCASSDEGLAGEYEQFFGPGTRLTVL.

This clonotype was detected only once. Germline is not matched at one junction end, which may reflect a read error. This chain joins TRBV29-1 and TRBJ1-1; D not certain. The CDR3 consists of 14 residues. In germline, CDR1 is SQVTM, CDR2 ANQGSEA. Written as DNA, the CDR3 is TGTAGCGTTGTTTGTACTGTGAAGAACACTGAAGCTTTCTTT. Protein product: CSVVCTVKNTEAFF.

Comment on this clonotype: No conserved phenylalanine or tryptophan is present at the end of the CDR3, so a read error is the likely explanation. The DNA is omitted, as the CDR3 cannot be located on it reliably, and the CDR3 follows TCRdb's listing. The chain has TRBV11-2 and TRBJ2-1. The CDR3 length is 14 residues, termini included. Germline V gene sequence: CDR1 SGHAT, CDR2 FQNNGV. The CDR3 here is CASSLDITANEQFS.

For this clonotype: Compared with germline, one end of the junction differs, possibly owing to a read error. The chain links TRBV24-1 to TRBJ2-3; D assignment may be TRBD1 or TRBD2 (5 bases each). Germline V lookup: CDR1 KGHDR, CDR2 SFDVKD. The CDR3 runs to 15 residues. CDR3 in amino acids: CATSDALRGRDKQYF. The CDR3 DNA reads TGTGCCACCAGTGACGCCCTTCGGGGCAGGGATAAGCAGTATTTT.

The chain uses TRBV18 and TRBJ2-2; possible D gene TRBD2, 6 bases. This CDR3 contains 15 residues. CDR1 is KGHSH and CDR2 is LQKENI in the germline V gene. The V gene lost 8 bases and the J gene lost 5 bases, with 18 bases spanning the gap. The CDR3 DNA follows: TGTGCCAGCCCTTCACCAATCGGGGGAACCGGGGAGCTGTTTTTT. Its translation: CASPSPIGGTGELFF.

This chain joins TRBV28 and TRBJ1-2; 9 bases match TRBD1. Germline assignment: CDR1 MDHEN and CDR2 SYDVKM. The V gene end was trimmed by 5 bases and the J gene end by 8 bases; junction bases not matched to a gene: 6. This CDR3 contains 13 residues. Here the CDR3 reads CASSLLTGGGYTF. The CDR3, as DNA: TGTGCCAGCAGTCTTTTGACAGGGGGAGGCTACACCTTC.